This TCR beta chain was identified during a study of T cell responses to AZD1222 COVID-19 vaccine. Overall study results and limits: CD4 TCRs covered the whole spike, strongest at regions 160-218 and 743-854.

V lost 7 bases to trimming and J lost 0 bases; unmatched junction nucleotides: 3. CDR1 and CDR2 (germline): LNHDA, SQIVND (reference sequence). CDR3 size: 15 residues. On this clone itself: Its specificity is not known.

Libraries were prepared by immunoSEQ multiplex PCR; TCRdb keeps only in-frame clonotypes and omits some of them. The table has 94,000 or so clones, 75% to 90% seen once. This specimen consisted of peripheral blood, obtained on day 0 of AZD1222 vaccination. The chain is built from TRBV19 and TRBJ1-6; TRBD1 matches 7 bases. The receptor was derived from an adult in good health. CDR3 nucleotide sequence: TGTGCCAGTACACAGGGGAGCTCCTATAATTCACCCCTCCACTTT. It encodes CASTQGSSYNSPLHF.